The rows below give T cell receptor beta chains drawn from one sample of a study of T cell responses to AZD1222 COVID-19 vaccine. Profiling relied on immunoSEQ multiplex PCR, and the TCRdb table lists in-frame clones only, not all of them. The table shows 120,000 to 150,000 clones, with roughly 90% occurring only once. Sequencing used peripheral blood, obtained on day 0 of AZD1222 vaccination. These receptors all stem from an adult in good health. The CDR3 runs from the conserved cysteine through the conserved F or W. D genes are given only for firm matches. The size field is filled for only some rows; it gives once, few, many or a size class.

clone size,J gene,V gene,D gene,CDR3 protein,CDR3 DNA
NA,TRBJ2-2,TRBV5-5,NA,CASSLGYSANTGELFF,TGTGCCAGCAGCTTGGGTTACTCCGCGAACACCGGGGAGCTGTTTTTT
NA,TRBJ2-1,TRBV7-9,TRBD1,CASSPTGLARNEQFF,TGTGCCAGCAGCCCGACAGGGTTGGCGCGGAACGAGCAGTTCTTC
NA,TRBJ1-3,TRBV7-9,NA,CAADRKRLSGNTIYF,TGTGCCGCAGACAGGAAAAGGCTCTCTGGAAACACCATATATTTT
once,TRBJ2-3,TRBV5-5,NA,CASVDRHTDTQYF,TGTGCCAGCGTCGACAGGCACACAGATACGCAGTATTTT
NA,TRBJ2-7,TRBV11-2,NA,CASSLTQPSISPYEQYF,TGTGCCAGCAGCTTAACACAGCCATCCATATCCCCATACGAGCAGTACTTC
NA,TRBJ2-7,TRBV12-5,TRBD1,CASGPGQGANEQYF,TGTGCTAGTGGTCCTGGACAGGGGGCAAACGAGCAGTACTTC
few,TRBJ2-5,TRBV6-2/TRBV6-3,NA,CASSYMGMGQETQYF,TGTGCCAGCAGTTACATGGGAATGGGACAAGAGACCCAGTACTTC
NA,TRBJ2-1,TRBV27,TRBD2,CASSRLAGGNEQFF,TGTGCCAGCAGCCGACTAGCGGGAGGTAATGAGCAGTTCTTC
NA,TRBJ2-7,TRBV4-3,NA,CASSQADTSGEQYF,TGCGCCAGCAGCCAAGCGGACACGTCTGGCGAGCAGTACTTC
medium-sized,TRBJ2-7,TRBV5-8,NA,CASSLRASPPYEQYF,TGTGCCAGCAGCTTGAGGGCTAGTCCCCCGTACGAGCAGTACTTC
NA,TRBJ1-6,TRBV2,TRBD1,CASSAQGALASPLHF,TGTGCCAGCAGTGCCCAGGGGGCATTAGCGTCACCCCTCCACTTT
NA,TRBJ2-3,TRBV13,NA,CASSLGGSFTDTQYF,TGTGCCAGCAGCTTAGGGGGCAGTTTCACAGATACGCAGTATTTT
NA,TRBJ2-6,TRBV7-6,TRBD1,CASSFGQGISGANVLTF,TGTGCCAGCAGCTTCGGACAGGGAATTTCTGGGGCCAACGTCCTGACTTTC
NA,TRBJ2-5,TRBV5-6,NA,CASSHLGSSETQYF,TGTGCCAGCAGCCATCTTGGATCGTCAGAGACCCAGTACTTC
NA,TRBJ2-1,TRBV11-2,TRBD2,CASSPHLPSGGDEQFF,TGTGCCAGCAGCCCGCACTTGCCTAGCGGAGGGGATGAGCAGTTCTTC
NA,TRBJ1-1,TRBV5-3,NA,CARSLLRQIPSAFF,TGTGCCAGAAGCTTGTTGCGACAAATTCCGTCGGCTTTCTTT
NA,TRBJ2-2,TRBV18,NA,CASSRDGNTGELFF,TGTGCCAGCTCACGGGACGGGAACACCGGGGAGCTGTTTTTT
NA,TRBJ1-1,TRBV5-8,NA,CASSPTIMNTEAFF,TGTGCCAGCAGTCCCACCATCATGAACACTGAAGCTTTCTTT
NA,TRBJ1-5,TRBV28,TRBD1,CASLDRGNQPQHF,TGTGCCAGCCTTGACAGGGGGAATCAGCCCCAGCATTTT
NA,TRBJ2-7,TRBV11-1,NA,CASSSAYEQYF,TGTGCCAGCAGCTCCGCCTACGAGCAGTACTTC
NA,TRBJ2-1,TRBV10-3,NA,CAIKERETNEQFF,TGTGCCATCAAGGAGAGGGAAACCAATGAGCAGTTCTTC
NA,TRBJ2-3,TRBV5-4,NA,CASSPRGGTDTQYF,TGTGCCAGCAGCCCCCGCGGAGGCACAGATACGCAGTATTTT
NA,TRBJ2-7,TRBV6-5,NA,CASSYAPTGIPYEQYF,TGTGCCAGCAGTTACGCTCCTACAGGGATCCCCTACGAGCAGTACTTC
NA,TRBJ2-1,TRBV2,TRBD1,CAIPGQRTDEQFF,TGTGCCATCCCGGGACAGCGGACGGATGAGCAGTTCTTC
NA,TRBJ2-7,TRBV4-3,NA,CASSQDVQGGLDEQYF,TGCGCCAGCAGCCAAGATGTGCAGGGTGGTTTAGACGAGCAGTACTTC
NA,TRBJ2-3,TRBV4-2,NA,CASSLRGRQGDTQYF,TGTGCCAGCAGCCTACGGGGGAGACAGGGAGATACGCAGTATTTT
NA,TRBJ1-5,TRBV7-2,NA,CASSSRTSNQPQHF,TGTGCCAGCAGCTCACGGACAAGCAATCAGCCCCAGCATTTT
NA,TRBJ1-1,TRBV5-1,NA,CASSLDPGQAFF,TGCGCCAGCAGCTTAGATCCGGGCCAAGCTTTCTTT
NA,TRBJ2-5,TRBV5-1,TRBD2,CASRSGLAGVQETQYF,TGCGCCAGCAGATCGGGACTAGCGGGGGTCCAAGAGACCCAGTACTTC
NA,TRBJ2-3,TRBV9,TRBD2,CASSVAPSGGASDTQYF,TGTGCCAGCAGCGTAGCCCCTAGCGGGGGGGCCTCAGATACGCAGTATTTT
NA,TRBJ2-1,TRBV24-1,TRBD2,CATSGGRSGGAGNEQFF,TGTGCCACCAGTGGAGGTAGGAGCGGGGGGGCCGGCAATGAGCAGTTCTTC
NA,TRBJ1-5,TRBV19,NA,CASSIVAGTGNQPQHF,TGTGCCAGTAGTATAGTGGCAGGGACGGGCAATCAGCCCCAGCATTTT
NA,TRBJ1-5,TRBV6-2/TRBV6-3,NA,CASSYASGVHQPQHF,TGTGCCAGCAGTTACGCCTCAGGGGTTCATCAGCCCCAGCATTTT
NA,TRBJ2-3,TRBV5-1,NA,CASVRGGAPDTQYF,TGCGCCAGCGTGCGTGGGGGCGCCCCAGATACGCAGTATTTT
NA,TRBJ2-5,TRBV4-2,TRBD1,CASSPGQGWETQYF,TGTGCCAGCAGCCCCGGACAGGGGTGGGAGACCCAGTACTTC
NA,TRBJ1-6,TRBV13,NA,CASSLGPDRYNSPLHF,TGTGCCAGCAGCTTAGGCCCGGACCGGTATAATTCACCCCTCCACTTT
once,TRBJ2-1,TRBV7-9,TRBD1,CASSLVGRGLNNEQFF,TGTGCCAGCAGCTTAGTCGGCAGGGGGCTGAATAATGAGCAGTTCTTC